This is a list of T cell receptor beta chains from one sample in a study of CXCR3-negative and CXCR3-positive naive CD8 T cells. TCRdb reprocessed the 5' RACE reads and keeps a single row for each CDR3 protein, giving no DNA. The specimen's table records 75,000 to 95,000 distinct CDR3 sequences. The sequenced sample consisted of naive CXCR3- CD8+ T cells from blood. The receptors stem from a human donor in good health. Some clones in this sample may be carry-over from other donors' samples. CDR3s include the opening cysteine and the closing phenylalanine or tryptophan. Clone size is shown for a subset of rows, as once, few, many or a class of expanded clone.

v_call,cdr3_length,clone_size,j_call,cdr3_aa
TRBV28,16,NA,TRBJ1-2,CASSFRSGGTNYGYTF
TRBV29-1,16,NA,TRBJ2-1,CSVELGGPSLYNEQFF
TRBV29-1,16,NA,TRBJ2-1,CSVEGLAALSYNEQFF
TRBV29-1,13,NA,TRBJ1-4,CSALGGANEKLFF
TRBV7-9,17,NA,TRBJ2-7,CASSSPVTSGTSYEQYF
TRBV11-2,17,NA,TRBJ2-3,CASSLEAGGAFLDTQYF
TRBV29-1,12,NA,TRBJ1-1,CSVEGTGVEAFF
TRBV6-5,17,NA,TRBJ2-1,CASSYSPTSGRRNEQFF
TRBV11-2,15,NA,TRBJ1-4,CASSPWTAGNEKLFF
TRBV14,16,NA,TRBJ2-3,CASSELAGASTDTQYF
TRBV5-1,16,NA,TRBJ1-1,CASSLSGRDSPTEAFF
TRBV4-1,14,NA,TRBJ2-2,CASSQTGGWGELFF
TRBV29-1,15,NA,TRBJ2-1,CSITLEAGTYNEQFF
TRBV18,15,NA,TRBJ2-7,CASSLPGQGSLEQYF
TRBV20-1,15,NA,TRBJ1-5,CSAREGPYSNQPQHF
TRBV3-1,16,NA,TRBJ1-1,CASSQVYKEMNTEAFF
TRBV20-1,13,NA,TRBJ2-7,CSASRTVSYEQYF
TRBV5-6,13,NA,TRBJ2-7,CASSSAGGHEQYF
TRBV19,13,NA,TRBJ2-1,CASRRSSYNEQFF
TRBV4-1,17,NA,TRBJ2-7,CASSQDGSGYPSYEQYF
TRBV29-1,19,NA,TRBJ2-1,CSVDGAGRGRLAGYNEQFF
TRBV28,11,NA,TRBJ1-1,CASSDAPEAFF
TRBV29-1,15,NA,TRBJ2-3,CSAHLQGVLSSAQYF
TRBV29-1,15,NA,TRBJ2-1,CSVGKAGASYNEQFF
TRBV6-2/TRBV6-3,13,NA,TRBJ2-2,CASSQTETGELFF
TRBV12-5,12,medium-sized,TRBJ2-1,CASGSLRQEQFF
TRBV12-3/TRBV12-4,11,NA,TRBJ1-2,CASGENYGYTF
TRBV7-9,14,NA,TRBJ2-1,CASIPPGKSNEQFF
TRBV6-6,18,NA,TRBJ2-2,CASSLGTSGGPVTGELFF
TRBV29-1,12,NA,TRBJ2-7,CSVGGSGDEQYF
TRBV20-1,18,NA,TRBJ2-7,CSAVNGLAGDHKPYEQYF
TRBV28,16,NA,TRBJ2-2,CASSSGQWGVTGELFF